The present T cell receptor (beta chain) was sequenced within a study of OX40 agonist ivuxolimab in advanced cancers. The wider study: Patients were given ivuxolimab, an antibody that agonizes OX40 (CD134).

With respect to this clone: Its antigen is unknown.

Findings and limits, study-wide: Partial responders at 0.1-3.0 mg/kg showed near-lowest clonal expansion.

Trimming left V 3 bases short and J 3 bases short, with 10 bases between. There are 14 residues in the CDR3. Germline values: CDR1 LNHDA, CDR2 SQIVND (reference sequence). Sequencing used immunoSEQ multiplex PCR; TCRdb keeps in-frame clones, though not all of them. The sample contains around 24,000 clones, more than 75% of which appear only once. This clonotype was obtained from an adult with an advanced solid tumor such as melanoma, head and neck, liver or kidney cancer. The V gene is TRBV19, the J gene TRBJ2-3; no clear D. The sequencing here drew on CD4+ or CD8+ T cells sorted from blood, taken in a trial of the OX40 agonist ivuxolimab. CDR3 bases: TGTGCCAGTAGTATTTACTACGAGACAGATACGCAGTATTTT. Translating it yields CASSIYYETDTQYF.